The clone carrying this TCR beta chain was observed a few times. Its antigen is not identified. The V and J ends lost 3 bases and 5 bases, in that order; junction bases with no gene match: 0. Germline V gene lookup returns CDR1 LNHNV and CDR2 YYDKDF (reference sequence). The CDR3 loop spans 14 amino acids. The data stem from a study of shared clonotypes between healthy human individuals. An assay was performed, and its level was deep. The table came from immunoSEQ multiplex PCR; TCRdb's copy has only in-frame clones and leaves some out. The sample yields 400,000 to 500,000 clones, roughly 85% seen once. Study-wide results and caveats: Owing to a small donor count, the genetic and exposure-history diversity represented was limited. Blood was the sole source, and tissue repertoires probably differ.

This clonotype was sampled from a woman in her thirties or forties in good health. Some clones in this sample may be carry-over from other donors' samples. The sample taken for sequencing was PBMCs. The chain recombines TRBV15 with TRBJ2-1; 11 nucleotides agree with TRBD1. The DNA for the CDR3 is TGTGCCACCAGCAGGGGACAGGGGGACAATGAGCAGTTCTTC. The encoded protein is CATSRGQGDNEQFF.